Reported below is one TCR beta chain. This table comes from immunoSEQ multiplex PCR, and its TCRdb copy is limited to in-frame clones, with some not included. The data contain about 74,000 clones, approximately 89% of them singletons. This entry belongs to a study of T cell responses to AZD1222 COVID-19 vaccine. Germline V gene lookup returns CDR1 SGDLS and CDR2 YYNGEE. The CDR3 is made up of 14 amino acids. V shed 3 bases and J shed 2 bases, with 11 bases lying between them. The input for sequencing was peripheral blood, taken 28 days after the second AZD1222 dose. This clonotype originated in an adult who received the AZD1222 COVID-19 vaccine. The gene calls are TRBV9 and TRBJ2-5; TRBD1 might be the D (5 bases). CDR3 amino acids: CASSALGQQETQYF. CDR3 nucleotides: TGTGCCAGCAGCGCCCTGGGGCAGCAAGAGACCCAGTACTTC.